The next 4 T cell receptor beta chains were all read from a single sample in a study of blood T cell repertoires in COVID-19. Measured with immunoSEQ multiplex PCR; TCRdb has only the in-frame clones, and not every one. The data contain around 120,000 clones, about 87% of them singletons. Sequenced material: peripheral blood. These receptors all stem from a woman in her seventies with acute or convalescent COVID-19.

The rearrangement uses TRBV6-5 and TRBJ1-1; 9 nucleotides line up with TRBD1. Germline trimming cut 6 bases from V and 0 bases from J; bases unmatched to any gene: 5. Germline V gene data show CDR1 as MNHEY and CDR2 as SVGAGI. This CDR3 region has 15 residues. The DNA of the CDR3 is TGTGCCAGCAGGAGACAGGGGGATATGAACACTGAAGCTTTCTTT. Translating it yields CASRRQGDMNTEAFF.

This chain's CDR3 is CASTTGTGVGYTF. DNA for the CDR3: TGTGCCAGCACCACCGGGACAGGGGTAGGCTACACCTTC. The chain uses TRBV3-1 (or the pseudogene TRBV3-2) and TRBJ1-2; 10 bases match TRBD1. V lost 7 bases to trimming and J lost 8 bases; unmatched junction nucleotides: 7. The V gene's germline CDR1 is LGHDT and CDR2 YNNKEL (reference sequence). This CDR3 has 13 amino acids.

V is TRBV28 and J is TRBJ1-5; no clear D gene. Germline V gives CDR1 MDHEN, CDR2 SYDVKM. Trimming took off 6 bases at V and 7 bases at J, with 10 bases between the two ends. The CDR3 sequence is 12 residues long. The CDR3 DNA reads TGTGCCAGCAGCGATGTAAGCCAGCCCCAGCATTTT. Its protein is CASSDVSQPQHF.

The genes are TRBV19 and TRBJ1-4; D may be TRBD1 (5 bases). The CDR3 contains 16 residues. Per germline, CDR1 LNHDA and CDR2 SQIVND (reference sequence). The V end lost 5 bases, the J end lost 9 bases, and 22 bases lay between the germline ends. This chain's CDR3 is CASSPFPRDVMKKLFF. The CDR3 DNA sequence: TGTGCCAGTAGTCCTTTCCCGCGGGACGTAATGAAAAAACTGTTTTTT.